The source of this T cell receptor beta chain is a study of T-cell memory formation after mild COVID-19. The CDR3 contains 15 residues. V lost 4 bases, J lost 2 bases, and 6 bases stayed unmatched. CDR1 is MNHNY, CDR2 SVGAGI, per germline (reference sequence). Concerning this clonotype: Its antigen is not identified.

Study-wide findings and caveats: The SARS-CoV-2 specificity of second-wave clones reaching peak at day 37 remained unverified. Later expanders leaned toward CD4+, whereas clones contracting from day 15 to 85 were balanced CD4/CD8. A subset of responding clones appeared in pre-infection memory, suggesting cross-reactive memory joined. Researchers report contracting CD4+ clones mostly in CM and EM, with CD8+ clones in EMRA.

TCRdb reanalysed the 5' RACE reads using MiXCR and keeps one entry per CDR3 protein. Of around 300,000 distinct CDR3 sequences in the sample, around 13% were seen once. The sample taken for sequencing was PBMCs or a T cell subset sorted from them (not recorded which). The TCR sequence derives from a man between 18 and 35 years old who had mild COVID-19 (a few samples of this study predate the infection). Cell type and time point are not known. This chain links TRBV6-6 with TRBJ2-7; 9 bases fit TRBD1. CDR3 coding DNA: TGTGCCAGCAGTTTTGGACAGGGGACTCCCTACGAGCAGTACTTC. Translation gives CASSFGQGTPYEQYF.